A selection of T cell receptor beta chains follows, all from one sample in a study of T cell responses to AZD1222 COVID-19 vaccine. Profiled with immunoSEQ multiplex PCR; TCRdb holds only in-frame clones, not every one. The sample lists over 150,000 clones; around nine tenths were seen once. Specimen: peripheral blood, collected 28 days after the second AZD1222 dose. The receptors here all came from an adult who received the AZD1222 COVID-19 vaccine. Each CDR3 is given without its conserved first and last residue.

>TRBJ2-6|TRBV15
ATEVGGKTGANVLT
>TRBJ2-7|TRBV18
ASSPGLAGVGEQY
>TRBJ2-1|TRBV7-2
ASSQAGGPNEQF
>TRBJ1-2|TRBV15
ATSRDDYGYT
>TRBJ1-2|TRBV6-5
ATLQGVGYT
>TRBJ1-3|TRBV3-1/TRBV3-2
ASSQDPTAGNTIY
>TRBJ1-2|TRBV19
ASSGQGANYGYT
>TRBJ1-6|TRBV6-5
ASRGQGLGSPLH
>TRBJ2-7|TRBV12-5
ASGFYPSGVSYEQY
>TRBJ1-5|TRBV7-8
ASSFFQGTQH
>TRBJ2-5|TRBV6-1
ASSGLWTSGEETQY
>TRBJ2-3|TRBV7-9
ASSFPDGVADTQY
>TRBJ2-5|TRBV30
AWSVTGTRKETQY
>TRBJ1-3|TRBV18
ASSPPGSRSGNTIY
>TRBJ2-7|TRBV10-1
ASSEPGQGLYEQY
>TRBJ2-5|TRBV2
ASRRDEGTQY
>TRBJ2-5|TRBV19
ASRTTGNDLQETQY
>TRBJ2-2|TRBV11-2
ASSLRQNTGELF